The source of this T cell receptor beta chain is a study of shared clonotypes between healthy human individuals. Per germline, CDR1 SGHTA and CDR2 FQGNSA. The CDR3 length is 17 residues. The ends lost 1 base at V and 3 bases at J; junction bases unmatched: 9. Only in-frame clones appear in the TCRdb table, and some are missing; sequencing was by immunoSEQ multiplex PCR. The repertoire holds some 470,000 clones, with over 65% as singletons. Genomic DNA came from about 95 million PBMCs in unsorted samples. This chain links TRBV7-2 with TRBJ2-1; 7 bases fit TRBD2. The origin of this receptor is a woman in her 40s in good health. Some clones in this sample may be carry-over from other donors' samples. What was sequenced was PBMCs. The CDR3 here is CASSLGRGVAGYNEQFF. CDR3 nucleotide sequence: TGTGCCAGCAGCTTAGGCCGGGGGGTAGCGGGCTACAATGAGCAGTTCTTC.